The 31 T cell receptor beta chains presented below share a single source sample, sequenced in a study of blood T cell repertoires in COVID-19. Here immunoSEQ multiplex PCR was the method, and the copy in TCRdb shows in-frame clones only, minus some. The table lists about 140,000 clones, 84% of them singletons, with 3% to 3.5% in the top ten. What was sequenced was PBMCs or T cells enriched from blood (not recorded which). Every receptor here comes from a woman aged 45-60 years with acute COVID-19.

J is TRBJ2-3 and V is TRBV7-3; 7 nucleotides match TRBD2. V shed 1 base, J shed 4 bases, and the junction held 2 bases outside the gene matches. The CDR3 contains 14 residues. Germline CDR1 SGHTA, CDR2 FQGTGA. The CDR3 DNA reads as TGTGCCAGCAGCTTAAGCCTAGCGGCAGATACGCAGTATTTT. It yields the protein CASSLSLAADTQYF. Combining the CDR3 with reference TRBV7-3 and TRBJ2-3 gives the whole variable domain GAGVSQTPSNKVTEKGKYVELRCDPISGHTALYWYRQSLGQGPEFLIYFQGTGAADDSGLPNDRFFAVRPEGSVSTLKIQRTERGDSAVYLCASSLSLAADTQYFGPGTRLTVL.

The chain links TRBV18 to TRBJ1-4, with 12 bases that match TRBD1. The CDR3 extends over 17 amino acids. V was clipped by 2 bases and J by 4 bases; unmatched bases: 5. In germline, CDR1 is KGHSH, CDR2 LQKENI. The chain's CDR3 is CASSPVGQGAYNEKLFF. For the CDR3, the DNA is TGTGCCAGCTCACCAGTGGGACAGGGGGCCTATAATGAAAAACTGTTTTTT. The full variable domain, in which reference TRBV18 and TRBJ1-4 provide the parts outside the CDR3, is NAGVMQNPRHLVRRRGQEARLRCSPMKGHSHVYWYRQLPEEGLKFMVYLQKENIIDESGMPKERFSAEFPKEGPSILRIQQVVRGDSAAYFCASSPVGQGAYNEKLFFGSGTQLSVL.

The gene calls are TRBV27 and TRBJ2-6; D is possibly TRBD2 (6 bases). CDR1 is MNHEY and CDR2 is SMNVEV in the germline V gene (reference sequence). The CDR3 runs to 18 residues. V was cut by 1 base and J by 0 bases, with 13 bases left in between. The CDR3 sequence: CASSLFGGASSGANVLTF. The DNA for the CDR3 is TGTGCCAGCAGTTTATTTGGCGGGGCAAGCTCTGGGGCCAACGTCCTGACTTTC. Complete variable domain (other parts from reference TRBV27 and TRBJ2-6): EAQVTQNPRYLITVTGKKLTVTCSQNMNHEYMSWYRQDPGLGLRQIYYSMNVEVTDKGDVPEGYKVSRKEKRNFPLILESPSPNQTSLYFCASSLFGGASSGANVLTFGAGSRLTVL.

V gene TRBV11-2 combines with J gene TRBJ1-5; D is unclear. V lost 0 bases, J lost 7 bases, and 7 bases lay in between. This CDR3 region has 13 residues. CDR1 is SGHAT and CDR2 is FQNNGV in the germline V gene. CDR3 nucleotide sequence: TGTGCCAGCAGCTTAGATCGGGGACAGCCCCAGCATTTT. This gives the protein CASSLDRGQPQHF.

The chain joins TRBV27 to TRBJ2-7; tentative D call: TRBD2 (6 bases). Trimming removed 6 bases from V and 3 bases from J, with 15 bases in between. The CDR3 extends over 14 amino acids. Germline CDR1 is MNHEY and CDR2 is SMNVEV (reference sequence). The CDR3 sequence is CASSSRGGYYEQYF. The CDR3 DNA reads TGTGCCAGCAGCTCGCGGGGAGGTTACTACGAGCAGTACTTC.

This clone has just one count. V and J are TRBV28 and TRBJ1-1; D remains unclear. The CDR3 is made up of 12 amino acids. Germline V lookup: CDR1 MDHEN, CDR2 SYDVKM. The V end was cut by 7 bases, the J end by 6 bases, with 12 bases between. The CDR3 protein is CASTSFSAEAFF. Written as DNA, the CDR3 is TGTGCCAGCACTTCTTTTTCCGCTGAAGCTTTCTTT.

This clone was picked up a small number of times. For the CDR3, the DNA is TGCGCCAGCAGCCAAGGGACAGGGGGCGGCAATCAGCCCCAGCATTTT. Its protein product is CASSQGTGGGNQPQHF. The rearrangement joins TRBV4-1 to TRBJ1-5; TRBD1 matches 11 bases. Trimming at V came to 1 base and at J to 2 bases, leaving 1 base not matched to a gene. This CDR3 is built from 16 residues. The germline CDR1 and CDR2 sequences are MGHRA and YSYEKL.

This chain connects TRBV7-3 to TRBJ2-7; 9 nucleotides line up with TRBD1. The CDR3 has 15 amino acids. V gave up 5 bases and J gave up 7 bases; unmatched junction bases: 12. CDR1 SGHTA and CDR2 FQGTGA come from the germline V gene. The CDR3 loop reads CASSPPGTGSGEQYF. Here the CDR3 DNA reads TGTGCCAGCAGCCCCCCCGGGACAGGGTCGGGAGAGCAGTACTTC.

The chain is built from TRBV2 and TRBJ2-7; D unclear. Germline V gene data show CDR1 as SNHLY and CDR2 as FYNNEI. This CDR3 spans 13 amino acids. V lost 7 bases and J 7 bases, leaving 17 bases between the germline ends. CDR3 coding DNA: TGTGCCAGCACCGAACGGCTCCCCGGGGAGCAGTACTTC. Translating gives CASTERLPGEQYF.

The chain couples TRBV28 to TRBJ2-6, with D possibly being TRBD1 (7 bases). This CDR3 region has 15 residues. The germline V and J ends were trimmed by 7 bases and 2 bases, with 12 bases remaining between them. Germline-derived CDR1 and CDR2 are MDHEN and SYDVKM. The chain's CDR3 is CASTQGGAGANVLTF. The CDR3 region has the DNA TGTGCCAGCACCCAGGGGGGTGCTGGGGCCAACGTCCTGACTTTC.

The V call is TRBV7-2, the J call TRBJ2-3, with D unresolved. Looked up from germline, CDR1 is SGHTA and CDR2 is FQGNSA. The CDR3 is 14 amino acids. V dropped 3 bases and J dropped 0 bases, with 7 bases sitting between them. The CDR3 here is CASSFFTSTDTQYF. As DNA, the CDR3 is TGTGCCAGCAGCTTCTTCACTAGCACAGATACGCAGTATTTT.

The V call is TRBV29-1, the J call TRBJ2-2, with 7 bases aligning to TRBD1. The CDR3 spans 14 residues. The V gene's germline CDR1 is SQVTM and CDR2 ANQGSEA. The V segment lost 7 bases and the J segment 2 bases; nucleotides outside the gene matches: 7. Here the CDR3 reads CSAQTGSNTGELFF. In DNA, the CDR3 is TGCAGCGCCCAGACAGGGAGCAACACCGGGGAGCTGTTTTTT.

V is TRBV12-3 or TRBV12-4 and J is TRBJ2-5; 8 bases agree with TRBD2. The ends lost 6 bases at V and 4 bases at J; junction bases unmatched: 4. This CDR3 contains 13 residues. The CDR3 DNA reads as TGTGCCAGCAGCCCCGGGGGGGGAGAGACCCAGTACTTC. Translated, it gives CASSPGGGETQYF.

Regarding this clone: In the same sample, other DNA sequences code for this CDR3. This chain links TRBV12-3 or TRBV12-4 with TRBJ2-5, with D unresolved. Trimming removed 1 base at V and 5 bases at J, with 8 bases between. CDR3 size: 13 residues. CDR3 amino acids: CASSLVTRETQYF. The CDR3 DNA is TGTGCCAGCAGTTTAGTTACCCGGGAGACCCAGTACTTC.

This clone was observed once. An end of the junction does not agree with germline; a read error may underlie this. This sample also contains other DNA sequences that code for the same CDR3. This chain joins TRBV10-2 and TRBJ1-1; TRBD1 matches 7 bases. Germline loops: CDR1 WSHSY, CDR2 SAAADI. The length of the CDR3 is 13 residues. CDR3: CASNGQEHTEAFF. CDR3 sequence (DNA): TGTGCCAGCAACGGACAGGAGCACACTGAGGCTTTCTTT.

This clone was recorded only once. The rearrangement uses TRBV27 and TRBJ2-7; 11 bases are shared with TRBD2. V shed 6 bases and J 0 bases; nucleotides not matched to a gene: 4. From germline, CDR1 is MNHEY and CDR2 SMNVEV (reference sequence). The CDR3 sequence is 15 residues long. The CDR3: CASRPGLAVSYEQYF. The CDR3 DNA is TGTGCCAGCAGACCGGGACTAGCGGTCTCCTACGAGCAGTACTTC.

The rearrangement uses TRBV6-5 and TRBJ1-2; possible D gene TRBD1, 5 bases. The CDR3 runs 15 residues. CDR1 and CDR2 from the germline V gene are MNHEY and SVGAGI. V was pared by 2 bases and J by 2 bases, with 12 bases between. The CDR3 DNA reads as TGTGCCAGCAGTTACGGGGAGGGGCTGAACTATGGCTACACCTTC. This gives the protein CASSYGEGLNYGYTF.

This chain uses TRBV18 with TRBJ2-7, with 12 bases identical to TRBD1. V trimming: 4 bases; J trimming: 4 bases; junction bases outside the gene matches: 5. CDR1 and CDR2 (germline): KGHSH, LQKENI. The CDR3 is 15 residues long. CDR3 nucleotides: TGTGCCAGCTCACTGCGGGACAGGGGGCTGTACGAGCAGTACTTC. Translation gives CASSLRDRGLYEQYF.

This clone was observed a handful of times. The CDR3 bases are TGTGCCAGCAGTTACCAGGGGGCCTCCTACAATGAGCAGTTCTTC. Translating it yields CASSYQGASYNEQFF. The chain is built from TRBV6-2 or TRBV6-3 and TRBJ2-1, with TRBD1 identical over 8 bases. Per the germline V gene, CDR1 is MNHEY and CDR2 is SVGEGT. V lost 2 bases and J lost 0; bases outside the gene matches: 0. The CDR3 is made up of 15 amino acids.

V usage is TRBV19 and J usage is TRBJ2-5; weak D call: TRBD1 (5 bases). Germline V CDR1 and CDR2: LNHDA, SQIVND (reference sequence). The V and J ends lost 0 bases and 5 bases respectively, with 19 bases between them. The CDR3 is 17 amino acids. The CDR3 bases are TGTGCCAGTAGTATAGATTGGGCAGGGTTGGCAAAGGAGACCCAGTACTTC. Amino acid sequence: CASSIDWAGLAKETQYF.

The V call is TRBV25-1, the J call TRBJ1-1; D remains unclear. The V gene's germline CDR1 is MGHDK and CDR2 SYGVNS. The CDR3 has 16 amino acids. The germline V and J ends were trimmed by 4 bases and 11 bases, with 26 bases remaining between them. The CDR3 DNA sequence: TGTGCCAGCAGTGGCCCTGAGCGGGAGGTGGCTGCTAAGGCTTTCTTT. Its translation: CASSGPEREVAAKAFF.

The chain's CDR3 is CASSQGSYEQYF. The CDR3, as DNA: TGTGCCAGCAGTCAGGGAAGCTACGAGCAGTACTTC. The chain recombines TRBV3-1 (or the pseudogene TRBV3-2) with TRBJ2-7; maybe TRBD1 (5 bases). The V gene's germline CDR1 is LGHDT and CDR2 YNNKEL (reference sequence). The CDR3 length is 12 residues. The V gene lost 6 bases and the J gene lost 3 bases, with 9 bases spanning the gap.

For the CDR3, the DNA is TGCGCCAGCAGCTTTGGGACAGGGGTTAACACCGGGGAGCTGTTTTTT. It specifies CASSFGTGVNTGELFF. This rearrangement joins TRBV5-1 to TRBJ2-2; 10 nucleotides line up with TRBD1. Germline CDR1 is SGHRS and CDR2 is YFSETQ. This CDR3 has 16 amino acids. J gave up 2 bases and V 2 bases, and 3 bases lay outside the gene matches.

The chain employs TRBV28 and TRBJ2-5; 9 nucleotides agree with TRBD2. Germline assignment: CDR1 MDHEN and CDR2 SYDVKM. J was trimmed by 3 bases and V by 7 bases; bases with no gene match: 0. This CDR3 spans 12 amino acids. The CDR3 nucleotides read TGTGCCAGCACTAGCGGGAAAGAGACCCAGTACTTC. Its translation is CASTSGKETQYF.

V gene TRBV10-2 combines with J gene TRBJ1-3; D is uncertain. V lost 3 bases and J lost 2, with 5 bases in between. Germline V gene data show CDR1 as WSHSY and CDR2 as SAAADI. CDR3 size: 13 residues. The CDR3 DNA is TGCGCCAGCAGTGATAGTGCTGGAAACACCATATATTTT. Its translation is CASSDSAGNTIYF.

The chain couples TRBV3-1 (or the pseudogene TRBV3-2) to TRBJ2-1; TRBD2 matches at 10 bases. V shed 4 bases and J 15 bases; nucleotides not matched to a gene: 21. The CDR3 runs to 17 residues. In germline, CDR1 is LGHDT, CDR2 YNNKEL (reference sequence). The CDR3 loop is CASSLGGLLAGPPKLFF. The CDR3 nucleotides read TGTGCCAGCAGCCTCGGCGGACTACTAGCGGGACCGCCTAAACTGTTCTTC.

The chain combines TRBV2 with TRBJ2-3; 10 positions match TRBD2. The V and J ends lost 3 bases and 3 bases, in that order; junction bases with no gene match: 9. The length of the CDR3 is 17 residues. The germline V gene encodes CDR1 SNHLY and CDR2 FYNNEI. CDR3 amino acids: CASSDASGSVLTDTQYF. CDR3 bases: TGTGCCAGCAGTGACGCTAGCGGGAGTGTCTTAACAGATACGCAGTATTTT.

The gene calls are TRBV12-5 and TRBJ2-1; a weak D match, TRBD2 (5 bases). There are 14 residues in the CDR3. In germline, CDR1 is LGHNT, CDR2 FRNRAP. The V and J ends lost 2 bases and 5 bases respectively, with 10 bases between them. The CDR3 loop reads CASGLSGGNNEQFF. CDR3 nucleotides: TGTGCTAGTGGTTTGAGCGGTGGTAACAATGAGCAGTTCTTC.

The chain employs TRBV2 and TRBJ1-4; 7 nucleotides match TRBD1. Germline assignment: CDR1 SNHLY and CDR2 FYNNEI. The CDR3 is 15 residues long. V dropped 4 bases and J dropped 7; count of bases not matched to a gene: 9. The CDR3, as DNA: TGTGCCAGCAGTGGAGGACAGGAGAGAGGTGAAAAACTGTTTTTT. Amino acids: CASSGGQERGEKLFF.

The rearrangement joins TRBV13 to TRBJ2-7, with D tentatively TRBD1 (5 bases). V was trimmed by 4 bases and J by 2 bases, leaving 27 bases between them. CDR1 and CDR2 (germline): PRHDT, FYEKMQ (reference sequence). The CDR3 extends over 19 amino acids. In nucleotides, the CDR3 is TGTGCCAGCAGCTCCCTTCCATCCACGACAGTTCGTGTGGCCTACGAGCAGTACTTC. The encoded protein is CASSSLPSTTVRVAYEQYF.

There are a few counts of this clone. J is TRBJ2-2 and V is TRBV7-3; 11 nucleotides line up with TRBD2. The V gene end was trimmed by 5 bases and the J gene end by 4 bases; junction bases not matched to a gene: 15. Germline CDR1 and CDR2: SGHTA and FQGTGA. The CDR3 contains 19 residues. The CDR3 reads CASSPHGTSGPGGTGELFF. DNA for the CDR3: TGTGCCAGCAGCCCCCATGGGACTAGCGGACCCGGCGGCACCGGGGAGCTGTTTTTT.